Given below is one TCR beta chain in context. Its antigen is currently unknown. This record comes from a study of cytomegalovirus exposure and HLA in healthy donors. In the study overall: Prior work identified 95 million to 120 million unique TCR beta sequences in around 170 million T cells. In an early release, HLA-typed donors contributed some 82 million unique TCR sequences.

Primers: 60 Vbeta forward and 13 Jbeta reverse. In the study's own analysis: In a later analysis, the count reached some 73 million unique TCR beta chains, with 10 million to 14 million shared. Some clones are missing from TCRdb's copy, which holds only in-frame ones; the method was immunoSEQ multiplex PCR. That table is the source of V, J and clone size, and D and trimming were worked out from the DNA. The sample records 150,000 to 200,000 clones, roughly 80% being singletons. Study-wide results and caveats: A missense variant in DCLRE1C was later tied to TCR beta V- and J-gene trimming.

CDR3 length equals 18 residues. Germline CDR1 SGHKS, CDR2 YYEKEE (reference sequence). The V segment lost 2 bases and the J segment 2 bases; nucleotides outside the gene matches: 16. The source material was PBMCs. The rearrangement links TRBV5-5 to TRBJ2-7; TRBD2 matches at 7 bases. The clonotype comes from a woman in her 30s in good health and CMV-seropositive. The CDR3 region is CASSLLIPGGRNTYEQYF. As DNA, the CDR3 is TGTGCCAGCAGCTTACTAATACCGGGGGGACGTAATACCTACGAGCAGTACTTC.